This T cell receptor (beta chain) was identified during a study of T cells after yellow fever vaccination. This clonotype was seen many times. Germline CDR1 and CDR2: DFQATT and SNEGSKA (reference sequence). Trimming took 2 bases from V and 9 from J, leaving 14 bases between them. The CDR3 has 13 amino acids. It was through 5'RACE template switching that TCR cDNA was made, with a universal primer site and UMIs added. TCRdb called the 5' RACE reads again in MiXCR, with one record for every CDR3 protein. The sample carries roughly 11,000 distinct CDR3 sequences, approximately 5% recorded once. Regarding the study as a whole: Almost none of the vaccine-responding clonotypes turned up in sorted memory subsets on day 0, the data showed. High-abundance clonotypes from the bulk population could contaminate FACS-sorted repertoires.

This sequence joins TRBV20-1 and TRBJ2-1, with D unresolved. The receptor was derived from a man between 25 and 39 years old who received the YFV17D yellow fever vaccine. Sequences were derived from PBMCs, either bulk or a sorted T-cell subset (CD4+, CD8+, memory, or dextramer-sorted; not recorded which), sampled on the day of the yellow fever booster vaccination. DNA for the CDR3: TGCAGTGCTAGAAGAACTACCGCCAGTGAGCAGTTCTTC. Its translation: CSARRTTASEQFF.